This T cell receptor beta chain was captured by sequencing in a study of identical twins (dated by TCRdb to 2016 to 2017). In terms of the full investigation: The study deep-sequenced TCR alpha and beta repertoires from monozygotic twins, unrelated adults of various ages and cord blood to test whether fetal clonotypes persist. To rule out contamination, the twin experiments were replicated at different times with different library preparation protocols.

The library was generated by 5' RACE. The run used an Illumina HiSeq 2000. Template switching added a universal primer binding site, and the final cDNA carried a unique molecular identifier that allowed TCR cDNA molecules to be counted accurately. First-strand cDNA for TCR alpha and beta chains was synthesized from specific primers in the conserved constant-segment region. To control for contamination, each cDNA library was double barcoded with a SMART-Mk sample barcode plus Illumina barcodes. Two successive PCR steps introduced TruSeq adapter sequences along with Illumina sample barcodes. TCR alpha and beta cDNA libraries were sequenced on the Illumina HiSeq platform with custom primers. The authors processed their data as follows. MiGEC processed the raw reads to extract unique molecular identifiers, while MiXCR was used to determine the CDR3 positions. For each individual, recombination models were inferred using an EM algorithm with the repgenHMM and IGoR tools. The analysis of shared clonotypes was done with the tcR package in R, with sharing normalized by the product of cloneset sizes. Out-of-frame nonproductive sequences were analyzed to study raw recombination free of thymic and clonal selection effects. TCRdb itself trimmed the public reads at Q25 with fastp, ran MiXCR and retained productive beta chains. Rows matching on CDR3 protein sequence are summarized as one entry with the most common DNA and genes. The V and J calls here are based on TCRdb, not the publication. The sample table shows approximately 700,000 distinct CDR3 sequences, and around a sixth are seen once. In total, the top ten clones hold around 14% of the sample.

Only healthy Caucasian donors were included. The twin cohort consisted of three pairs of female monozygotic twins, all aged roughly 18 to 30 years. Peripheral blood mononuclear cells were used as the source from which RNA for TCR libraries was isolated. This clonotype turned up a few times. Its antigen is currently not known. The record has no base qualities; no much larger clone is one base away. From its cysteine to its phenylalanine, the CDR3 spans 12 amino acids. The CDR3 DNA has 36 bases and is translated from base 1. The germline V gene encodes CDR1 SQVTM and CDR2 ANQGSEA. V is reduced by 1 base and J by 0 bases, leaving a spacing of 3 bases between them. General findings and caveats noted by the study authors: Compared with coincidental sharing between unrelated individuals, out-of-frame TCR alpha sequences shared between twins showed an excess of sequences with low generation probability. Zero-insertion analyses could be partly confounded by invariant T cells such as MAIT and iNKT, though diverse VJ usage argued against such confounding for most clonotypes. Fewer insertions were carried by abundant cord blood beta clonotypes, a similar but weaker trend appeared in young adult naive repertoires, and no such trend appeared in memory repertoires. In monozygotic twins, out-of-frame TCR alpha sharing was systematically underestimated by recombination models, although the models agreed with sharing between unrelated individuals. In beta out-of-frame sequences, excess twin sharing was weaker, because having fewer shared sequences lowered the signal-to-noise ratio. Because the same donors could not be followed over many years, the conclusions relied on cross-sectional statistical analysis.

The same sample was also studied in work on T cells expressing NK-cell markers. The second source states: Three sorted T-cell subsets (CD3+CD56+NKG2C+, CD3+CD56+NKG2C- and CD3+CD56-NKG2C+) from under ten donors had their TCR beta-chain repertoires profiled. Most of the eight sequenced donors were HCMV-seropositive and one was HCMV-seronegative. In several experiments an anti-gammadeltaTCR antibody was added to restrict sorting to alphabetaTCR-expressing T cells. In roughly 6 donors, the dominant CD3+CD56+NKG2C+ clonotypes were among the top 10 CD8+ clonotypes and accounted for roughly 1.0-7.5% of CD8+ T cells. Those dominant clonotypes were again the most abundant among CD3+CD56-NKG2C+ cells in several donors, at about 25-60.1%. Whether the expanded NKG2C-expressing T cell clones were specific for HCMV antigens remained unclear. All eight donors whose samples were sequenced were randomly selected healthy volunteers, three of them men and five women. A commercial ELISA kit detecting HCMV-specific IgG in serum was used to determine HCMV serostatus. For roughly 6 donors, bulk peripheral blood T-cell repertoires were also sequenced from unsorted PBMC. MIGEC was used to demultiplex reads and group the reads by UMI, and MiTCR was used to assemble and quantify clonotypes. To remove erroneous sequences, TCR cDNA sequences were retained only when supported by two or more reads. Downstream repertoire analysis used the tcR package, and clonotypes were matched across fractions by CDR3 nucleotide sequence plus V segment. Antigen specificity was annotated against VDJdb with VDJmatch, allowing one amino acid substitution in CDR3.

This clonotype was obtained from a woman in her late teens or twenties in good health. The rearrangement joined TRBV29-1 to TRBJ2-5; the D gene is not confidently resolved. Sequenced input: PBMCs. The nucleotide sequence reads TGCAGCGTTGAAGGATACCAAGAGACCCAGTACTTC. Translation gives CSVEGYQETQYF.